The 8 T cell receptor beta chains in this list originate from one sample, sequenced in a study of shared clonotypes between healthy human individuals. Here immunoSEQ multiplex PCR was the method, and the copy in TCRdb shows in-frame clones only, minus some. The profile shows 660,000 or so clones, approximately 96% of them singletons. Positively selected for CCR7, the CD45RO-negative cells used as naive CD8 cells excluded terminally differentiated effector memory CD45RA+ cells. Sequenced: naive CD8+ T cells sorted from blood. These receptors were taken from a woman in her twenties or thirties in good health.

This rearrangement joins TRBV12-5 to TRBJ2-3, with 10 bases aligning to TRBD2. Per germline, CDR1 LGHNT and CDR2 FRNRAP. The CDR3 sequence is 18 residues long. The ends lost 2 bases at V and 0 bases at J; junction bases unmatched: 8. The CDR3: CASGLTSGNSLSTDTQYF. CDR3 DNA sequence: TGTGCTAGTGGTTTGACTAGCGGGAACTCACTTAGCACAGATACGCAGTATTTT.

V gene TRBV7-9 combines with J gene TRBJ2-1; no clear D gene. The CDR3 is 15 residues long. Trimming cost V 4 bases and J 8 bases, with 18 bases left between them. Germline assignment: CDR1 SEHNR and CDR2 FQNEAQ (reference sequence). The CDR3 spells CASSSEDPAGDEQFF. Here the CDR3 DNA reads TGTGCCAGCAGCTCCGAAGACCCTGCTGGGGATGAGCAGTTCTTC.

This clone was seen only once. The V call is TRBV4-1, the J call TRBJ2-7; the D gene is possibly TRBD2 (5 bases). There are 15 residues in the CDR3. The germline V gene has CDR1 MGHRA and CDR2 YSYEKL. The ends were cut back, 0 bases at V and 4 bases at J, with 13 bases in the middle. CDR3 sequence: CASSQELGGLYEQYF. The CDR3 nucleotides are TGCGCCAGCAGCCAAGAACTAGGCGGACTTTACGAGCAGTACTTC.

The gene calls are TRBV7-2 and TRBJ1-3, with D unresolved. CDR1 is SGHTA and CDR2 is FQGNSA in the germline V gene. The CDR3 runs to 15 residues. The V gene lost 5 bases and the J gene lost 4 bases, with 15 bases spanning the gap. DNA of the CDR3: TGTGCCAGCAGCCCCAGCGTGATTGGAGGAAACACCATATATTTT. It yields the protein CASSPSVIGGNTIYF.

The V and J genes are TRBV5-6 and TRBJ2-7; a possible D gene is TRBD1 (5 bases). The CDR3 is 12 residues long. The V end lost 8 bases, the J end lost 2 bases, and 11 bases lay between the germline ends. The germline V gene encodes CDR1 SGHDT and CDR2 YYEEEE. The DNA for the CDR3 is TGTGCCAGTCAGGACAAAACCTACGAGCAGTACTTC. This gives the protein CASQDKTYEQYF.

This sequence joins TRBV5-6 and TRBJ2-5; weak D call: TRBD1 (5 bases). Germline V gene data show CDR1 as SGHDT and CDR2 as YYEEEE. V was clipped by 2 bases and J by 3 bases, with 8 bases between them. This CDR3 contains 13 residues. In DNA form, the CDR3 reads TGTGCCAGCAGCTTTGACAGCGAAGAGACCCAGTACTTC. The encoded protein is CASSFDSEETQYF. The full variable domain, with the rest looked up from reference TRBV5-6 and TRBJ2-5, is DAGVTQSPTHLIKTRGQQVTLRCSPKSGHDTVSWYQQALGQGPQFIFQYYEEEERQRGNFPDRFSGHQFPNYSSELNVNALLLGDSALYLCASSFDSEETQYFGPGTRLLVL.

J is TRBJ2-7 and V is TRBV5-6; 10 nucleotides match TRBD2. Germline CDR1 reads SGHDT; CDR2 reads YYEEEE. Trimming at V came to 1 base and at J to 7 bases, leaving 11 bases not matched to a gene. This CDR3 has 16 residues. The CDR3 region is CASSLFTSGVDWEQYF. The CDR3 DNA is TGTGCCAGCAGCTTGTTTACTAGCGGGGTCGACTGGGAGCAGTACTTC.

The rearrangement links TRBV5-6 to TRBJ2-2; D not resolved. Trimming took 4 bases from V and 1 from J, leaving 5 bases between them. The CDR3 loop spans 13 amino acids. Germline V CDR1 and CDR2: SGHDT, YYEEEE. CDR3 residues: CASSPGNTGELFF. The CDR3 DNA sequence: TGTGCCAGCAGCCCGGGGAACACCGGGGAGCTGTTTTTT.